This entry lists 28 T cell receptor beta chains sequenced from one sample in a study of blood T cell repertoires in COVID-19. Sequencing used immunoSEQ multiplex PCR; TCRdb keeps in-frame clones, though not all of them. The sample consists of approximately 210,000 clones, under 95% of them appearing once. Sequenced: peripheral blood. All receptors come from a man younger than 40 with acute or convalescent COVID-19.

This chain links TRBV6-5 with TRBJ2-2; weak D call: TRBD2 (6 bases). Germline V gene data show CDR1 as MNHEY and CDR2 as SVGAGI. The CDR3 runs 15 residues. Trimming took off 7 bases at V and 4 bases at J, with 16 bases between the two ends. The CDR3 DNA is TGTGCCAGCACCCCGGGACTTTCATTCACCGGGGAGCTGTTTTTT. It encodes CASTPGLSFTGELFF.

CDR3 DNA: TGTGCCAGCAGTTTAGGGGACAGGGGTACAGATACGCAGTATTTT. Its translation: CASSLGDRGTDTQYF. The chain is built from TRBV28 and TRBJ2-3; 10 bases are a match to TRBD1. The CDR3 covers 15 residues. Germline V gene data show CDR1 as MDHEN and CDR2 as SYDVKM. Trimming took 2 bases from V and 3 from J; bases not matched to a gene: 2.

This chain uses TRBV18 with TRBJ2-3; TRBD1 is a possible D gene (5 bases). CDR3 length: 15 amino acids. Trimming pared 4 bases from V and 13 bases from J, leaving 24 bases between. Germline assignment: CDR1 KGHSH and CDR2 LQKENI. The CDR3 loop is CASSLSDSNQMRKYF. The CDR3 DNA reads TGTGCCAGCTCACTATCAGACAGCAACCAAATGAGAAAGTATTTT.

The chain couples TRBV29-1 to TRBJ2-7; 9 bases fit TRBD2. The germline CDR1 and CDR2 sequences are SQVTM and ANQGSEA. After removal of 4 bases from V and 2 bases from J, the junction contained 12 bases not matched to a gene. This CDR3 has 16 residues. The CDR3 here is CSVGGGLAREPYEQYF. In DNA, the CDR3 is TGCAGCGTTGGTGGAGGACTAGCGAGAGAACCCTACGAGCAGTACTTC.

The chain uses TRBV11-2 and TRBJ1-6, with D hard to call. CDR1 SGHAT and CDR2 FQNNGV come from the germline V gene. V dropped 5 bases and J dropped 10 bases, with 12 bases sitting between them. The CDR3 is 13 amino acids. The CDR3: CASSPHSGSPLHF. The DNA of the CDR3 is TGTGCCAGCAGCCCCCACTCCGGGTCACCCCTCCACTTT.

V is TRBV6-5 and J is TRBJ1-1; TRBD1 matches 8 bases. The J segment lost 0 bases and the V segment lost 6 bases, leaving 6 bases of the junction unmatched. This CDR3 has 15 amino acids. Germline V gene data show CDR1 as MNHEY and CDR2 as SVGAGI. CDR3 nucleotide sequence: TGTGCCAGCAGCAACACAGGGGGGATGAACACTGAAGCTTTCTTT. Translating it yields CASSNTGGMNTEAFF.

This chain joins TRBV5-1 and TRBJ2-2, with D perhaps TRBD2 (6 bases). Looked up from germline, CDR1 is SGHRS and CDR2 is YFSETQ. This CDR3 has 16 amino acids. Trimming shortened V by 4 bases and J by 3 bases, and 16 bases separated the two germline ends. The CDR3 region has the DNA TGCGCCAGCAGCCCGGTCCGCGGGGTGCACACCGGGGAGCTGTTTTTT. This codes for CASSPVRGVHTGELFF.

The chain links TRBV4-1 to TRBJ1-4; 8 bases are a match to TRBD1. The junction had 5 bases not matched to a gene; V was cut back by 6 bases and J by 8 bases. CDR3 size: 13 residues. Germline CDR1 reads MGHRA; CDR2 reads YSYEKL. DNA of the CDR3: TGCGCCAGCAGTCAGGGGGCGAGGGAAAAACTGTTTTTT. Protein sequence: CASSQGAREKLFF.

The V call is TRBV6-5, the J call TRBJ2-7; 7 nucleotides match TRBD1. Per germline, CDR1 MNHEY and CDR2 SVGAGI. The V and J ends lost 4 bases and 5 bases, in that order; junction bases with no gene match: 11. This CDR3 is built from 15 residues. CDR3 nucleotide sequence: TGTGCCAGCAGTTCCATCGACAGGGAAGAAAACGAGCAGTACTTC. Protein sequence: CASSSIDREENEQYF.

This clone has only one observation. J is TRBJ2-3 and V is TRBV30; possible D gene TRBD1, 7 bases. This CDR3 contains 12 residues. Trimming took off 3 bases at V and 9 bases at J, with 13 bases between the two ends. The germline V gene has CDR1 GTSNPN and CDR2 SVGIG (reference sequence). The CDR3 DNA sequence: TGTGCCTGGAGGGGGGGACAGAGGACGCAGTATTTT. It translates to CAWRGGQRTQYF.

In this sample, this clone turned up once. The V gene is TRBV27, the J gene TRBJ1-4; D perhaps matches TRBD1 (6 bases). Germline-derived CDR1 and CDR2 are MNHEY and SMNVEV (reference sequence). The CDR3 is 14 amino acids. Trimming cost V 3 bases and J 8 bases, with 13 bases left between them. DNA of the CDR3: TGTGCCAGCAGTTTCCGGCAGGGGAGAGAAAAACTGTTTTTT. The encoded protein is CASSFRQGREKLFF.

The J gene is TRBJ2-1, the V gene TRBV5-1; possible D gene TRBD2, 5 bases. V lost 2 bases to trimming and J lost 4 bases, with 25 bases between them. This CDR3 comprises 19 residues. Germline V gene sequence: CDR1 SGHRS, CDR2 YFSETQ. The DNA for the CDR3 is TGCGCCAGCAGCTTTACGGGGTGGGTCGGGCCGCCGCGTTACAATGAGCAGTTCTTC. Translating gives CASSFTGWVGPPRYNEQFF.

This sequence joins TRBV18 and TRBJ1-5; no reliable D call. Trimming took 1 base from V and 3 from J, leaving 10 bases between them. This CDR3 has 15 amino acids. Germline V CDR1 and CDR2: KGHSH, LQKENI. Here the CDR3 reads CASSPLAGVNQPQHF. CDR3 in DNA: TGTGCCAGCTCACCACTGGCCGGGGTCAATCAGCCCCAGCATTTT. The variable domain in full, with the rest retrieved from reference TRBV18 and TRBJ1-5, is NAGVMQNPRHLVRRRGQEARLRCSPMKGHSHVYWYRQLPEEGLKFMVYLQKENIIDESGMPKERFSAEFPKEGPSILRIQQVVRGDSAAYFCASSPLAGVNQPQHFGDGTRLSIL.

This chain connects TRBV19 to TRBJ2-1; the match to TRBD2 covers 13 bases. Germline CDR1 LNHDA, CDR2 SQIVND (reference sequence). V trimming: 7 bases; J trimming: 6 bases; junction bases outside the gene matches: 6. This CDR3 has 15 amino acids. The CDR3 sequence is CASKTSGGSPNEQFF. Written as DNA, the CDR3 is TGTGCCAGTAAGACTAGCGGGGGGTCACCCAATGAGCAGTTCTTC.

This chain connects TRBV14 to TRBJ1-1; TRBD1 matches at 7 bases. Trimming at V came to 3 bases and at J to 0 bases, leaving 13 bases not matched to a gene. Germline CDR1 SGHDN, CDR2 FVKESK. The CDR3 has 18 residues. The CDR3 DNA reads as TGTGCCAGCAGCCATCTGGGGACAGCGATAACGTTGAACACTGAAGCTTTCTTT. Its protein product is CASSHLGTAITLNTEAFF. Supplemented by reference TRBV14 and TRBJ1-1, the full variable domain reads EAGVTQFPSHSVIEKGQTVTLRCDPISGHDNLYWYRRVMGKEIKFLLHFVKESKQDESGMPNNRFLAERTGGTYSTLKVQPAELEDSGVYFCASSHLGTAITLNTEAFFGQGTRLTVV.

The V gene is TRBV9, the J gene TRBJ1-3; no reliable D call. This CDR3 is built from 14 residues. Germline CDR1 SGDLS, CDR2 YYNGEE. V lost 3 bases and J lost 4, with 11 bases in between. Here the CDR3 DNA reads TGTGCCAGCAGCGCAGATTCTAGCGGAAACACCATATATTTT. This encodes CASSADSSGNTIYF. Based on the CDR3 plus reference TRBV9 and TRBJ1-3, the full variable domain is DSGVTQTPKHLITATGQRVTLRCSPRSGDLSVYWYQQSLDQGLQFLIQYYNGEERAKGNILERFSAQQFPDLHSELNLSSLELGDSALYFCASSADSSGNTIYFGEGSWLTVV.

The rearrangement uses TRBV6-5 and TRBJ2-1; unclear D gene. The CDR3 sequence is 12 residues long. Germline lookup yields CDR1 MNHEY and CDR2 SVGAGI. V was shortened by 5 bases and J by 10 bases, with 12 bases between the two germline ends. The CDR3 DNA sequence: TGTGCCAGCAGTCTCTCGGGTTACGAGCAGTTCTTC. Translating it yields CASSLSGYEQFF.

This chain links TRBV27 with TRBJ2-5, with D possibly TRBD2 on 7 matching bases. The CDR3 contains 12 residues. The germline gives CDR1 MNHEY, CDR2 SMNVEV (reference sequence). The ends were cut back, 5 bases at V and 9 bases at J, with 13 bases in the middle. CDR3 sequence: CASSLKGGSQYF. As DNA, the CDR3 is TGTGCCAGCAGTCTAAAGGGGGGGTCCCAGTACTTC.

This clone was found once. V and J are TRBV27 and TRBJ1-5; a possible D gene is TRBD1 (5 bases). CDR1 and CDR2 (germline): MNHEY, SMNVEV (reference sequence). V was cut by 3 bases and J by 0 bases, with 6 bases left in between. The CDR3 is 14 residues long. The CDR3 sequence: CASSFGASNQPQHF. CDR3 in DNA: TGTGCCAGCAGTTTTGGGGCTAGCAATCAGCCCCAGCATTTT.

A few counts support this clone. The chain recombines TRBV19 with TRBJ2-1, with D possibly being TRBD2 (6 bases). V lost 11 bases and J 3 bases, leaving 17 bases between the germline ends. The CDR3 has 14 residues. Germline V gene sequence: CDR1 LNHDA, CDR2 SQIVND (reference sequence). CDR3 protein: CAASGVADYNEQFF. The DNA for the CDR3 is TGTGCCGCATCGGGGGTAGCGGACTACAATGAGCAGTTCTTC.

This chain links TRBV6-4 with TRBJ2-3; 9 bases match TRBD1. The CDR3 runs 14 residues. Germline CDR1 reads MRHNA; CDR2 reads SNTAGT. V shed 6 bases and J 4 bases; nucleotides not matched to a gene: 5. CDR3 nucleotide sequence: TGTGCCAGCAGCCTTACAGGGGGCGCAGATACGCAGTATTTT. Translation: CASSLTGGADTQYF.

V is TRBV9 and J is TRBJ2-7, with 7 bases that match TRBD1. Germline V gene sequence: CDR1 SGDLS, CDR2 YYNGEE. V shed 3 bases and J 3 bases; nucleotides not matched to a gene: 6. The CDR3 consists of 14 residues. The CDR3 reads CASSARQGSYEQYF. In nucleotides, the CDR3 is TGTGCCAGCAGCGCAAGACAGGGTAGCTACGAGCAGTACTTC.

The chain has TRBV14 and TRBJ2-5; 7 bases match TRBD1. Germline CDR1 SGHDN, CDR2 FVKESK. The CDR3 extends over 13 amino acids. V was clipped by 5 bases and J by 3 bases; unmatched bases: 3. In nucleotides, the CDR3 is TGTGCCAGCAGCTATGGGACAGAAGAGACCCAGTACTTC. It translates to CASSYGTEETQYF.

The chain has TRBV3-1 (or the pseudogene TRBV3-2) and TRBJ2-5, with TRBD2 as a possible D gene (5 bases). V gave up 0 bases and J gave up 5 bases, with 10 bases separating them. CDR3 length equals 14 residues. Germline CDR1 reads LGHDT; CDR2 reads YNNKEL (reference sequence). CDR3 nucleotide sequence: TGTGCCAGCAGCCAAGATGCGGGTCGGGAGACCCAGTACTTC. Amino acid sequence: CASSQDAGRETQYF.

V is TRBV5-4 and J is TRBJ2-7; D might be TRBD1 (5 bases). V lost 0 bases and J lost 3, with 13 bases in between. Germline V gives CDR1 SGHNT, CDR2 YYREEE (reference sequence). The CDR3 runs to 15 residues. The CDR3 is CASSLVGAESYEQYF. CDR3 bases: TGTGCCAGCAGCTTGGTAGGGGCCGAAAGCTACGAGCAGTACTTC.

J is TRBJ2-1 and V is TRBV5-1; 8 bases match TRBD2. There are 15 residues in the CDR3. Germline trimming cut 0 bases from V and 5 bases from J; bases unmatched to any gene: 4. CDR1 is SGHRS and CDR2 is YFSETQ in the germline V gene. CDR3 DNA sequence: TGCGCCAGCAGCTTGGTTAGCGGGATAAACAATGAGCAGTTCTTC. Its translation is CASSLVSGINNEQFF.

This chain joins TRBV27 and TRBJ2-5, with 9 bases identical to TRBD2. Germline lookup yields CDR1 MNHEY and CDR2 SMNVEV (reference sequence). The J segment lost 5 bases and the V segment lost 3 bases, leaving 7 bases of the junction unmatched. The CDR3 covers 15 residues. CDR3 in amino acids: CASSFEAGGLETQYF. The DNA of the CDR3 is TGTGCCAGCAGTTTTGAAGCGGGGGGTCTGGAGACCCAGTACTTC.

The chain combines TRBV10-1 with TRBJ2-5; a weak D match, TRBD2 (5 bases). V dropped 5 bases and J dropped 4 bases, with 11 bases sitting between them. Germline values: CDR1 WNHNN, CDR2 SYGVQD (reference sequence). This CDR3 is 13 amino acids long. CDR3 nucleotide sequence: TGCGCCAGCAGTCGGGGTCTAGCAGAGACCCAGTACTTC. This gives the protein CASSRGLAETQYF.